Presented here are 23 T cell receptor beta chains from one specimen sequenced in a study of cytomegalovirus exposure and HLA in healthy donors. The primer mix had 60 Vbeta and 13 Jbeta primers. Clones were sequenced by immunoSEQ multiplex PCR, and TCRdb holds only the in-frame ones, with some missing. The sample holds about 140,000 clones, 75% to 80% seen once. What was sequenced was PBMCs. Every receptor here comes from a woman aged 45 to 65 in good health and CMV-seronegative.

The V call is TRBV7-9, the J call TRBJ2-7; TRBD1 matches 7 bases. Germline V gene lookup returns CDR1 SEHNR and CDR2 FQNEAQ (reference sequence). This CDR3 spans 13 amino acids. V shed 5 bases and J 1 base; nucleotides not matched to a gene: 2. The CDR3 loop reads CASSRTGSYEQYF. Written as DNA, the CDR3 is TGTGCCAGCAGCCGGACAGGTTCCTACGAGCAGTACTTC.

This clone was observed a handful of times. V is TRBV19 and J is TRBJ2-7, with TRBD1 identical over 10 bases. CDR3 size: 14 residues. CDR1 and CDR2 from the germline V gene are LNHDA and SQIVND (reference sequence). After removal of 4 bases from V and 5 bases from J, the junction contained 5 bases not matched to a gene. The CDR3 nucleotides are TGTGCCAGTAGTAGGGACAGGGGACTCAACGAGCAGTACTTC. Translation gives CASSRDRGLNEQYF.

The table lists this clone with a count of one. The chain has TRBV6-5 and TRBJ1-5, with 8 bases aligning to TRBD1. This CDR3 spans 14 amino acids. The junction had 6 bases not matched to a gene; V was cut back by 6 bases and J by 5 bases. From germline, CDR1 is MNHEY and CDR2 SVGAGI. Here the CDR3 reads CASRGQVKDQPQHF. The CDR3, as DNA: TGTGCCAGCAGGGGACAGGTCAAAGATCAGCCCCAGCATTTT.

The chain carries TRBV6-1 and TRBJ1-2; TRBD1 might be the D (5 bases). V lost 1 base to trimming and J lost 8 bases, with 20 bases between them. Germline assignment: CDR1 MNHNS and CDR2 SASEGT. CDR3 length: 16 residues. The CDR3 loop reads CASSEVPDGRVQGYTF. In DNA, the CDR3 is TGTGCCAGCAGTGAAGTTCCAGATGGCAGGGTGCAGGGCTACACCTTC.

This clone appeared a single time. This chain uses TRBV6-4 with TRBJ2-3; TRBD2 aligns across 10 bases. CDR1 is MRHNA, CDR2 SNTAGT, per germline. The trim removed 4 bases at V and 5 bases at J, leaving 6 bases unmatched. The CDR3 has 15 amino acids. The CDR3 region has the DNA TGTGCCAGCAGTGCGAGCGGGGGGGCTGGAGATACGCAGTATTTT. As protein: CASSASGGAGDTQYF.

This clone came up a few times. This chain links TRBV7-2 with TRBJ2-1; 8 nucleotides line up with TRBD1. The CDR3 sequence is 15 residues long. CDR1 is SGHTA, CDR2 FQGNSA, per germline. With V trimmed by 5 bases and J by 9 bases, 12 bases remained unmatched. In DNA, the CDR3 is TGTGCCAGCAGCCCCCCCAGGGGGCCGGTGGGTGAGCAGTTCTTC. Translated, it gives CASSPPRGPVGEQFF. The complete variable domain, with remaining parts taken from reference TRBV7-2 and TRBJ2-1, reads GAGVSQSPSNKVTEKGKDVELRCDPISGHTALYWYRQSLGQGLEFLIYFQGNSAPDKSGLPSDRFSAERTGGSVSTLTIQRTQQEDSAVYLCASSPPRGPVGEQFFGPGTRLTVL.

J is TRBJ2-5 and V is TRBV7-9; D is undetermined. V was trimmed by 1 base and J by 0 bases, leaving 3 bases between them. This CDR3 is built from 13 residues. Germline CDR1 SEHNR, CDR2 FQNEAQ (reference sequence). For the CDR3, the DNA is TGTGCCAGCAGCTTAGACTACCAAGAGACCCAGTACTTC. It codes for CASSLDYQETQYF.

V gene TRBV5-4 combines with J gene TRBJ1-3; possible D gene TRBD1, 6 bases. The CDR3 consists of 15 residues. Germline CDR1 is SGHNT and CDR2 is YYREEE (reference sequence). V was trimmed by 4 bases and J by 0 bases, leaving 11 bases between them. The CDR3 here is CASSVGQHSGNTIYF. CDR3 nucleotide sequence: TGTGCCAGCAGCGTCGGACAGCACTCTGGAAACACCATATATTTT.

The V gene is TRBV19, the J gene TRBJ1-3; D is undetermined. Deletions cut 2 bases from V and 1 base from J, with 15 bases between. Germline V gene lookup returns CDR1 LNHDA and CDR2 SQIVND (reference sequence). This CDR3 comprises 17 residues. The CDR3 DNA is TGTGCCAGTAGTATATCGGCCACCCGGAGGTCTGGAAACACCATATATTTT. Amino acids: CASSISATRRSGNTIYF.

The gene calls are TRBV28 and TRBJ2-7; no reliable D call. Germline CDR1 is MDHEN and CDR2 is SYDVKM. This CDR3 is 18 amino acids long. Trimming took 1 base from V and 5 from J, leaving 24 bases between them. The DNA for the CDR3 is TGTGCCAGCAGTTTATCCGACATAGGAACTCTGAGTGTCGACGAGCAGTACTTC. Translated: CASSLSDIGTLSVDEQYF.

This clone showed up just a few times. This chain connects TRBV7-9 to TRBJ1-2, with 12 bases that match TRBD1. CDR3 size: 14 residues. The germline gives CDR1 SEHNR, CDR2 FQNEAQ (reference sequence). With 5 bases clipped from V and 7 bases from J, the junction kept 5 bases outside the gene matches. CDR3 DNA sequence: TGTGCCAGCAGCAAGGGACAGGGGGCGTCTGGCTACACCTTC. This encodes CASSKGQGASGYTF. The variable domain in full, with the rest retrieved from reference TRBV7-9 and TRBJ1-2, is DTGVSQNPRHKITKRGQNVTFRCDPISEHNRLYWYRQTLGQGPEFLTYFQNEAQLEKSRLLSDRFSAERPKGSFSTLEIQRTEQGDSAMYLCASSKGQGASGYTFGSGTRLTVV.

The V and J genes are TRBV29-1 and TRBJ1-1; 10 nucleotides line up with TRBD1. The CDR3 extends over 13 amino acids. V shed 6 bases, J shed 3 bases, and the junction held 4 bases outside the gene matches. Germline CDR1 and CDR2: SQVTM and ANQGSEA. For the CDR3, the DNA is TGCAGCGTCCAGACAGGGGGCGACACTGAAGCTTTCTTT. Translating gives CSVQTGGDTEAFF.

J is TRBJ2-5 and V is TRBV5-6; TRBD2 might be the D (5 bases). The germline V and J ends were trimmed by 0 bases and 0 bases, with 15 bases remaining between them. The length of the CDR3 is 17 residues. CDR1 is SGHDT and CDR2 is YYEEEE in the germline V gene. CDR3: CASSLAASGLYQETQYF. The CDR3 DNA reads TGTGCCAGCAGCTTGGCTGCGAGTGGACTGTACCAAGAGACCCAGTACTTC. The full variable domain, with the rest looked up from reference TRBV5-6 and TRBJ2-5, is DAGVTQSPTHLIKTRGQQVTLRCSPKSGHDTVSWYQQALGQGPQFIFQYYEEEERQRGNFPDRFSGHQFPNYSSELNVNALLLGDSALYLCASSLAASGLYQETQYFGPGTRLLVL.

V and J are TRBV19 and TRBJ2-4; 8 nucleotides agree with TRBD2. Trimming removed 3 bases from V and 6 bases from J; junction bases left unmatched: 7. The CDR3 contains 15 residues. Germline V CDR1 and CDR2: LNHDA, SQIVND (reference sequence). CDR3 sequence (DNA): TGTGCCAGTAGTATGTGGGGACTAGGCGGAAACATTCAGTACTTC. Translation: CASSMWGLGGNIQYF.

This clone came up a few times. The DNA of the CDR3 is TGTGCCAGCAGAGGACAAGGGGTTTGGGAGCAGTACTTC. Translating gives CASRGQGVWEQYF. The chain joins TRBV28 to TRBJ2-7, with D perhaps TRBD1 (5 bases). The V gene lost 6 bases and the J gene lost 7 bases, with 16 bases spanning the gap. CDR3 length: 13 residues. CDR1 and CDR2 (germline): MDHEN, SYDVKM.

This chain joins TRBV6-5 and TRBJ1-6; D gene ambiguous. In germline, CDR1 is MNHEY, CDR2 SVGAGI. V lost 2 bases and J lost 7, with 6 bases in between. This CDR3 spans 13 amino acids. CDR3 amino acids: CASSYAKNSPLHF. The CDR3 nucleotides are TGTGCCAGCAGTTACGCGAAAAATTCACCCCTCCACTTT.

This clone occurred a few times. The V gene is TRBV25-1, the J gene TRBJ1-4, with D hard to call. The germline V gene has CDR1 MGHDK and CDR2 SYGVNS. The length of the CDR3 is 15 residues. Trimming took 4 bases from V and 4 from J, leaving 13 bases between them. The CDR3 DNA reads TGTGCCAGCAGTGGGGCACGAGGGTTTAATGAAAAACTGTTTTTT. It translates to CASSGARGFNEKLFF.

This rearrangement joins TRBV10-1 to TRBJ1-1; tentatively, D is TRBD1 (6 bases). V was cut by 2 bases and J by 6 bases, with 13 bases left in between. The CDR3 extends over 14 amino acids. CDR1 WNHNN and CDR2 SYGVQD come from the germline V gene (reference sequence). CDR3 loop: CASSEGTLRSEAFF. As DNA, the CDR3 is TGCGCCAGCAGTGAGGGGACATTGCGGTCTGAAGCTTTCTTT.

V and J are TRBV6-4 and TRBJ2-6, with 10 positions matching TRBD1. In germline, CDR1 is MRHNA, CDR2 SNTAGT. J was trimmed by 0 bases and V by 2 bases; bases with no gene match: 1. This CDR3 comprises 17 residues. The CDR3 here is CASSDRTGGSGANVLTF. CDR3 coding DNA: TGTGCCAGCAGTGACCGGACAGGGGGCTCTGGGGCCAACGTCCTGACTTTC.

On this clone itself: The sample carries other DNA sequences with the same CDR3. The chain has TRBV9 and TRBJ1-5, with D maybe TRBD1 (5 bases). The CDR3 has 14 amino acids. Between the trimmed V and J ends, which lost 0 bases and 3 bases, there was a span of 7 bases. CDR1 and CDR2 from the germline V gene are SGDLS and YYNGEE. The CDR3 spells CASSVGGNNQPQHF. The CDR3 nucleotides are TGTGCCAGCAGCGTAGGGGGCAACAATCAGCCCCAGCATTTT.

This chain uses TRBV2 with TRBJ2-2, with 11 bases matching TRBD1. CDR3 size: 15 residues. Germline CDR1 and CDR2: SNHLY and FYNNEI. The J segment lost 5 bases and the V segment lost 6 bases, leaving 5 bases of the junction unmatched. The CDR3 protein is CASRSGQGETGELFF. Here the CDR3 DNA reads TGTGCCAGCAGGTCGGGACAGGGGGAAACCGGGGAGCTGTTTTTT.

This chain links TRBV10-3 with TRBJ2-7, with D perhaps matching TRBD1 (6 bases). There are 14 residues in the CDR3. Trimming took 6 bases from V and 2 from J, leaving 14 bases between them. CDR1 ENHRY and CDR2 SYGVKD come from the germline V gene. The CDR3 nucleotides are TGTGCCATCAGCTCTTCCGGACAGACCTACGAGCAGTACTTC. Residues: CAISSSGQTYEQYF.

The chain couples TRBV9 to TRBJ1-2; tentatively, D is TRBD1 (5 bases). CDR1 is SGDLS and CDR2 is YYNGEE in the germline V gene. The CDR3 loop spans 15 amino acids. V dropped 2 bases and J dropped 2 bases, with 13 bases sitting between them. CDR3 region: CASSVQGSPNYGYTF. The CDR3 DNA is TGTGCCAGCAGCGTGCAGGGTTCCCCGAACTATGGCTACACCTTC.